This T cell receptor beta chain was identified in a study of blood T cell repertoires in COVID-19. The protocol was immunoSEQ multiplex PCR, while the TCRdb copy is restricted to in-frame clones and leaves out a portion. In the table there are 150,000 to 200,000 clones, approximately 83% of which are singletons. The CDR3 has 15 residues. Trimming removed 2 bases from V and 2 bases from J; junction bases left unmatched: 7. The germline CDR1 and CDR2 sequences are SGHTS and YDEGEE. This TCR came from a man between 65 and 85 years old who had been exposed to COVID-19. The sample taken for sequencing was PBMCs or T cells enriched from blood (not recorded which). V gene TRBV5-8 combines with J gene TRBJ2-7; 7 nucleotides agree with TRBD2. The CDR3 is CASSFGLELTYEQYF. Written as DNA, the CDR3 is TGTGCCAGCAGCTTCGGACTAGAATTAACCTACGAGCAGTACTTC.